One sample yielded the 2 T cell receptor beta chains listed below, sequenced in a study of molecular identifiers for immune sequencing clone quantification. TCRdb redid the calling of the PCR reads with MiXCR, one entry per CDR3 protein. The sample comprises about 510,000 distinct CDR3 sequences, roughly a fifth of which are singletons, and roughly 0.81% rests with the top ten. The sample was naive CD8+ T cells from blood, with Jurkat cell RNA spiked in. Subset here: FACS-sorted CD8+CD4-CCR7+CD45RA+ naive T cells. Receptors originate from a human donor in good health. Some libraries in this study had Jurkat cell RNA spiked in.

The DNA of the CDR3 is TGTGCCAGTAGGGAGAATGGCAATCAGCCCCAGCATTTT. This translates into CASRENGNQPQHF. The chain links TRBV19 to TRBJ1-5; no reliable D call. Per the germline V gene, CDR1 is LNHDA and CDR2 is SQIVND (reference sequence). Trimming took 6 bases from V and 2 from J, leaving 8 bases between them. The CDR3 is made up of 13 amino acids.

The V call is TRBV4-3, the J call TRBJ2-7; TRBD1 might be the D (6 bases). In germline, CDR1 is LGHNA, CDR2 YSLEER. The V end lost 0 bases, the J end lost 4 bases, and 13 bases lay between the germline ends. The CDR3 consists of 15 residues. For the CDR3, the DNA is TGCGCCAGCAGCCAAGATCAGGGGACAATTTACGAGCAGTACTTC. It translates to CASSQDQGTIYEQYF.